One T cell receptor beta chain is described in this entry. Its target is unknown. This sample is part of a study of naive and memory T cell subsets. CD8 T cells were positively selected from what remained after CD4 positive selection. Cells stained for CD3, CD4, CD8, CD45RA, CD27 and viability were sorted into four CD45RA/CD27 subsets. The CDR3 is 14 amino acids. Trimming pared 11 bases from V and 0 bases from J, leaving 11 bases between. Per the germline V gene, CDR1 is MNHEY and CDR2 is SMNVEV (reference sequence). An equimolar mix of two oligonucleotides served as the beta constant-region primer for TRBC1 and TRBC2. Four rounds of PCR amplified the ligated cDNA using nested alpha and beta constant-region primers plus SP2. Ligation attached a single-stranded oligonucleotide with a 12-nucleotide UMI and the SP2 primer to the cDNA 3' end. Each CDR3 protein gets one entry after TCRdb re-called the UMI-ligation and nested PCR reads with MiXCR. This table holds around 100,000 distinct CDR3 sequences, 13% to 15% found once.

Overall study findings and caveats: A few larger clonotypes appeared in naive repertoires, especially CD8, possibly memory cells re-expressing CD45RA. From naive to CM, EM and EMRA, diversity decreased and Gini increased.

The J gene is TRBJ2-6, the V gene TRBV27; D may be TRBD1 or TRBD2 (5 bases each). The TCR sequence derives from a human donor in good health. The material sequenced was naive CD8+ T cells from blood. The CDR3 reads CASGLISGANVLTF. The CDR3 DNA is TGTGCCTCGGGGCTGATCTCTGGGGCCAACGTCCTGACTTTC.